This T cell receptor beta chain came from a study of T cell responses to AZD1222 COVID-19 vaccine. This clone showed up just once. The junction departs from the called germline gene at one end, perhaps through a read error. Per germline, CDR1 SGHKS and CDR2 YYEKEE (reference sequence). There are 15 residues in the CDR3. The method was immunoSEQ multiplex PCR; TCRdb's version includes in-frame clones alone and lacks a portion of them. Of about 100,000 clones in the sample, 85% to 90% were seen once. The receptor was isolated from an adult in good health. This sequence joins TRBV5-5 and TRBJ1-1; perhaps TRBD1 as D (6 bases). Sequenced here: peripheral blood, sampled on day 0 of AZD1222 vaccination. In DNA, the CDR3 is TGTGCCAGCAGTTTGAGGGTGGGCCGGGACACCGAAGCTTTCTTT. Translated, it gives CASSLRVGRDTEAFF.